The 32 T cell receptor beta chains reported below all come from one sample, sequenced in a study of metastatic and nonmetastatic thyroid tumors. Each patient came to thyroid surgery without any prior treatment (of any kind). TCRdb re-called the PCR reads with MiXCR. Counted here are under 45,000 clones, approximately 17% occurring once; the ten biggest clones make up 12% to 15%. The material sequenced was tumor tissue. These receptors came from a female donor with papillary thyroid cancer or a benign thyroid nodule (not recorded which). Some clones in this sample may be carry-over from other donors' samples.

This clone came up once. J is TRBJ2-1 and V is TRBV20-1; 13 nucleotides align to TRBD2. Trimming at V came to 7 bases and at J to 4 bases, leaving 7 bases not matched to a gene. The CDR3 is made up of 15 amino acids. Germline V gives CDR1 DFQATT, CDR2 SNEGSKA (reference sequence). CDR3 DNA: TGCAGTGGGATGAGACTAGCGGGGGGTTACAATGAGCAGTTCTTC. Protein sequence: CSGMRLAGGYNEQFF.

For this clone: A much larger clone differs by one base, so this may be a read error. Here the CDR3 omits its conserved ending phenylalanine or tryptophan, so a read error is the likely source. This chain joins TRBV19 and TRBJ1-1; D uncertain. The germline gives CDR1 LNHDA, CDR2 SQIVND (reference sequence). This CDR3 has 16 amino acids. V was clipped by 3 bases and J by 1 base, with 15 bases between them. The CDR3 sequence is CASSIVVVRTNTEAFL. The CDR3 DNA is TGTGCCAGTAGTATTGTAGTAGTGAGGACGAACACTGAAGCTTTCCTT.

This clone was counted many times. This chain joins TRBV14 and TRBJ2-1; weak D call: TRBD2 (5 bases). V lost 1 base and J lost 4, with 14 bases in between. This CDR3 spans 16 amino acids. Germline lookup yields CDR1 SGHDN and CDR2 FVKESK. In nucleotides, the CDR3 is TGTGCCAGCAGCCAAGGAGGGAGCGGTGGTTACAATGAGCAGTTCTTC. Its protein product is CASSQGGSGGYNEQFF.

In this sample, this clone turned up many times. The rearrangement joins TRBV7-8 to TRBJ2-1; no firm D call. Germline CDR1 SGHVS, CDR2 FQNEAQ. This CDR3 has 13 residues. Trimming removed 0 bases at V and 8 bases at J, with 8 bases between. CDR3 amino acids: CASSLALRDEQFF. DNA for the CDR3: TGTGCCAGCAGCTTAGCCCTAAGAGATGAGCAGTTCTTC. Complete variable domain (other parts from reference TRBV7-8 and TRBJ2-1): GAGVSQSPRYKVAKRGQDVALRCDPISGHVSLFWYQQALGQGPEFLTYFQNEAQLDKSGLPSDRFFAERPEGSVSTLKIQRTQQEDSAVYLCASSLALRDEQFFGPGTRLTVL.

This clone was detected ten times or more. The chain is built from TRBV6-2 or TRBV6-3 and TRBJ1-4; unclear D gene. Germline-derived CDR1 and CDR2 are MNHEY and SVGEGT. V was pared by 2 bases and J by 7 bases, with 20 bases between. This CDR3 has 17 residues. The CDR3 coding sequence is TGTGCCAGCAGTTACCAAACGCGGCCTTTCCAGGCTGAAAAACTGTTTTTT. It encodes CASSYQTRPFQAEKLFF.

In its sample, this clone was seen many times. The chain combines TRBV27 with TRBJ2-3; D might be TRBD1 or TRBD2, each matching 5 bases. The CDR3 length is 16 residues. CDR1 MNHEY and CDR2 SMNVEV come from the germline V gene (reference sequence). The V end lost 3 bases, the J end lost 5 bases, and 18 bases lay between the germline ends. CDR3 loop: CASSFSGPNSGDTQYF. The CDR3 DNA sequence: TGTGCCAGCAGTTTCTCGGGACCGAACTCGGGAGATACGCAGTATTTT.

The rearrangement links TRBV6-1 to TRBJ1-2; perhaps TRBD1 as D (5 bases). The V gene lost 7 bases and the J gene lost 10 bases, with 22 bases spanning the gap. CDR1 is MNHNS and CDR2 is SASEGT in the germline V gene. CDR3 length: 14 amino acids. As DNA, the CDR3 is TGTGCCAGCATGAAGGACATCTCCTCGAGGGTCTACACCTTC. Residues: CASMKDISSRVYTF.

This clone was counted ten times or more. The chain employs TRBV7-9 and TRBJ1-2; 7 nucleotides match TRBD1. Germline V gene sequence: CDR1 SEHNR, CDR2 FQNEAQ (reference sequence). CDR3 length: 15 amino acids. V lost 5 bases and J lost 7; bases outside the gene matches: 13. The CDR3 nucleotides are TGTGCCAGCAGCCCAATCGTCGACAGGGAGGGTGGCTACACCTTC. This translates into CASSPIVDREGGYTF.

The sample holds many counts of this clone. Distinct nucleotide sequences in the sample also encode this CDR3. J is TRBJ1-1 and V is TRBV9; no reliable D call. CDR1 is SGDLS and CDR2 is YYNGEE in the germline V gene. This CDR3 is built from 13 residues. Trimming shortened V by 0 bases and J by 3 bases, and 6 bases separated the two germline ends. CDR3 DNA: TGTGCCAGCAGCGTAGACCGGGACACTGAAGCTTTCTTT. It translates to CASSVDRDTEAFF.

A few counts support this clone. This sequence joins TRBV20-1 and TRBJ2-3; D gene ambiguous. Germline CDR1 DFQATT, CDR2 SNEGSKA (reference sequence). Trimming removed 5 bases from V and 2 bases from J, with 8 bases in between. The CDR3 loop spans 12 amino acids. CDR3 loop: CSARRNTDTQYF. CDR3 DNA sequence: TGCAGTGCTCGAAGAAACACAGATACGCAGTATTTT.

Remarks on this clone: A much larger clone differs from this one at a single base, so this may be a read error. This chain connects TRBV5-6 to TRBJ1-1, with a possible D match to TRBD1 (6 bases). CDR1 is SGHDT and CDR2 is YYEEEE in the germline V gene. The CDR3 length is 14 residues. The CDR3 loop reads CASRLGRGTAEAFF. Written as DNA, the CDR3 is TGTGCCAGCAGGTTGGGGAGGGGGACGGCTGAAGCTTTCTTT.

This clone was seen many times. V and J are TRBV11-2 and TRBJ2-1; tentatively, D is TRBD2 (5 bases). The CDR3 runs to 12 residues. Trimming shortened V by 4 bases and J by 6 bases, and 7 bases separated the two germline ends. Germline V gives CDR1 SGHAT, CDR2 FQNNGV. The CDR3, as DNA: TGTGCCAGCAGCTCCCGGGGCAATGAGCAGTTCTTC. It codes for CASSSRGNEQFF.

This clone was observed many times. The chain joins TRBV6-2 or TRBV6-3 to TRBJ1-3; TRBD1 agrees at 9 bases. Per the germline V gene, CDR1 is MNHEY and CDR2 is SVGEGT. The J segment lost 2 bases and the V segment lost 5 bases, leaving 7 bases of the junction unmatched. The CDR3 is made up of 16 amino acids. In DNA, the CDR3 is TGTGCCAGCAGTCCCCGACAGGGGGATACTGGAAACACCATATATTTT. Residues: CASSPRQGDTGNTIYF.

Many counts were recorded for this clone. The chain recombines TRBV5-1 with TRBJ2-1; D uncertain. Trimming stripped 0 bases from V and 1 base from J, with 8 bases between. The CDR3 totals 15 residues. Germline lookup yields CDR1 SGHRS and CDR2 YFSETQ. This CDR3 reads CASSLDDPSYNEQFF. CDR3 sequence (DNA): TGCGCCAGCAGCTTGGATGACCCATCCTACAATGAGCAGTTCTTC.

This clone was counted many times. The chain employs TRBV4-3 and TRBJ1-2; D uncertain. The CDR3 covers 15 residues. From germline, CDR1 is LGHNA and CDR2 YSLEER. Between the trimmed V and J ends, which lost 4 bases and 8 bases, there was a span of 20 bases. The CDR3 is CASSRTTTPGSGYTF. CDR3 nucleotide sequence: TGCGCCAGCAGCCGCACGACTACCCCCGGGTCCGGCTACACCTTC.

This clone appeared many times. V usage is TRBV7-8 and J usage is TRBJ2-7, with 8 bases lining up with TRBD1. Germline trimming cut 3 bases from V and 5 bases from J; bases unmatched to any gene: 6. This CDR3 spans 14 amino acids. Germline V lookup: CDR1 SGHVS, CDR2 FQNEAQ. In DNA, the CDR3 is TGTGCCAGCAGCTTCGAGCGGACAGGGAACGAGCAGTACTTC. Translating gives CASSFERTGNEQYF.

Only a few counts were recorded for this clone. The chain has TRBV7-9 and TRBJ2-5; 8 positions match TRBD1. Germline V CDR1 and CDR2: SEHNR, FQNEAQ (reference sequence). The CDR3 totals 13 residues. Trimming removed 7 bases from V and 7 bases from J; junction bases left unmatched: 8. CDR3 bases: TGTGCCAGCAATCCTCGGGACAGGCTGACCCAGTACTTC. It is translated as CASNPRDRLTQYF.

This clone is judged medium-sized. V usage is TRBV6-2 or TRBV6-3 and J usage is TRBJ1-2, with a possible D match to TRBD1 (6 bases). Per germline, CDR1 MNHEY and CDR2 SVGEGT. CDR3 size: 13 residues. Trimming stripped 5 bases from V and 6 bases from J, with 13 bases between. The CDR3 coding sequence is TGTGCCAGCAGTGCCCGGACAGCCGATGGCTACACCTTC. Translated, it gives CASSARTADGYTF.

In its sample, this clone was seen many times. V and J are TRBV7-8 and TRBJ2-2; 8 positions agree with TRBD1. The length of the CDR3 is 16 residues. The V gene's germline CDR1 is SGHVS and CDR2 FQNEAQ. Trimming removed 3 bases from V and 4 bases from J; junction bases left unmatched: 7. Here the CDR3 DNA reads TGTGCCAGCAGCTTCGGTACACAGGGGGTCACCGGGGAGCTGTTTTTT. This encodes CASSFGTQGVTGELFF.

The chain employs TRBV11-1 and TRBJ2-1; no reliable D call. The V and J ends lost 3 bases and 2 bases respectively, with 11 bases between them. Germline V gene sequence: CDR1 SGHAT, CDR2 FQDESV (reference sequence). This CDR3 has 15 residues. DNA for the CDR3: TGTGCCAGCAGCTTGGACCCCATGGCCTACAATGAGCAGTTCTTC. This gives the protein CASSLDPMAYNEQFF.

With regard to this clone: No conserved phenylalanine or tryptophan is present at the end of the CDR3, so a read error is the likely explanation. The J gene is TRBJ2-1, the V gene TRBV6-1; TRBD1 aligns across 7 bases. Germline-derived CDR1 and CDR2 are MNHNS and SASEGT. J lost 4 bases, V lost 6 bases, and 6 bases had no gene match. CDR3 length: 14 residues. CDR3 sequence reads: CASSPGTVYNEQFL. The CDR3 region has the DNA TGTGCCAGCAGCCCCGGGACAGTGTACAATGAGCAGTTCCTC.

There are many counts of this clone. The chain is built from TRBV5-1 and TRBJ2-7; no clear D gene. V lost 0 bases, J lost 3 bases, and 7 bases lay in between. The CDR3 extends over 13 amino acids. The germline CDR1 and CDR2 sequences are SGHRS and YFSETQ. The CDR3 loop reads CASSLEGNYEQYF. The CDR3 DNA is TGCGCCAGCAGCTTGGAGGGAAACTACGAGCAGTACTTC.

DNA of the CDR3: TGTGCCAGCAGCTTAGACCTAGCGGGATCTAATGAGCAGTTCTTC. This encodes CASSLDLAGSNEQFF. V gene TRBV11-2 combines with J gene TRBJ2-1; 9 bases align to TRBD2. The V segment lost 0 bases and the J segment 7 bases; nucleotides outside the gene matches: 4. The CDR3 has 15 residues. CDR1 and CDR2 from the germline V gene are SGHAT and FQNNGV.

This clone showed up many times. The gene calls are TRBV12-3 or TRBV12-4 and TRBJ1-6; no reliable D call. This CDR3 has 17 amino acids. Trimming took off 5 bases at V and 4 bases at J, with 18 bases between the two ends. The CDR3 DNA follows: TGTGCCAGCAGTCCCACCTGGCAGGATCCTTATAATTCACCCCTCCACTTT. It yields the protein CASSPTWQDPYNSPLHF.

This chain joins TRBV6-2 or TRBV6-3 and TRBJ2-7; possible D gene TRBD1, 5 bases. The CDR3 runs 15 residues. V lost 2 bases, J lost 4 bases, and 15 bases lay in between. Germline V gene lookup returns CDR1 MNHEY and CDR2 SVGEGT. The CDR3 protein is CASSYKRGEIYEQYF. The CDR3 coding sequence is TGTGCCAGCAGTTACAAAAGGGGCGAAATATACGAGCAGTACTTC.

This clone was seen a few times. This chain joins TRBV4-1 and TRBJ2-1, with D hard to call. The V gene's germline CDR1 is MGHRA and CDR2 YSYEKL. Trimming stripped 3 bases from V and 1 base from J, with 16 bases between. This CDR3 is 17 amino acids long. The CDR3 coding sequence is TGCGCCAGCAGCCAGCTCCCCGGGCTAGGTTCCTACAATGAGCAGTTCTTC. Amino acid sequence: CASSQLPGLGSYNEQFF.

The rearrangement links TRBV11-2 to TRBJ2-1; the match to TRBD1 covers 11 bases. CDR3 length: 16 amino acids. The J segment lost 5 bases and the V segment lost 3 bases, leaving 6 bases of the junction unmatched. CDR1 and CDR2 (germline): SGHAT, FQNNGV. The CDR3 spells CASSFGTGGLNNEQFF. CDR3 DNA sequence: TGTGCCAGCAGCTTCGGGACAGGGGGACTAAACAATGAGCAGTTCTTC.

This clone was picked up many times. The chain is built from TRBV5-1 and TRBJ1-2; TRBD1 agrees at 7 bases. Germline CDR1 reads SGHRS; CDR2 reads YFSETQ. The CDR3 is made up of 13 amino acids. After removal of 4 bases from V and 7 bases from J, the junction contained 7 bases not matched to a gene. The CDR3 is CASSRQGGIGYTF. The CDR3 coding sequence is TGCGCCAGCAGCCGGCAGGGGGGCATTGGCTACACCTTC.

This clone appeared many times. The V and J genes are TRBV7-9 and TRBJ1-5; D not certain. This CDR3 has 14 residues. V was trimmed by 0 bases and J by 5 bases, leaving 8 bases between them. CDR1 SEHNR and CDR2 FQNEAQ come from the germline V gene (reference sequence). The CDR3 DNA sequence: TGTGCCAGCAGCTTAGCGACACGCGATCAGCCCCAGCATTTT. This encodes CASSLATRDQPQHF.

In regard to this clone: A much larger clone lies one base from this, so it may be a read error. The chain employs TRBV29-1 and TRBJ2-7, with unresolved D. V gave up 0 bases and J gave up 8 bases, with 17 bases separating them. Germline CDR1 SQVTM, CDR2 ANQGSEA. CDR3 length equals 14 residues. Here the CDR3 reads CSVEEGGKPNQQYF. The CDR3 bases are TGCAGCGTTGAAGAGGGTGGGAAGCCCAACCAGCAGTACTTC.

Many counts were recorded for this clone. The chain carries TRBV7-9 and TRBJ2-2; weak D call: TRBD2 (5 bases). This CDR3 contains 15 residues. The V and J ends lost 1 base and 4 bases respectively, with 10 bases between them. CDR1 is SEHNR and CDR2 is FQNEAQ in the germline V gene (reference sequence). The DNA for the CDR3 is TGTGCCAGCAGCTTAGGAGGACTTAGCACCGGGGAGCTGTTTTTT. Protein: CASSLGGLSTGELFF.

This clone came up many times. This rearrangement joins TRBV2 to TRBJ1-3; D is unclear. The CDR3 is 13 residues long. Germline loops: CDR1 SNHLY, CDR2 FYNNEI. V lost 5 bases and J 0 bases, leaving 5 bases between the germline ends. The CDR3 DNA sequence: TGTGCCAGCAGTTTATTCTCTGGAAACACCATATATTTT. This codes for CASSLFSGNTIYF.